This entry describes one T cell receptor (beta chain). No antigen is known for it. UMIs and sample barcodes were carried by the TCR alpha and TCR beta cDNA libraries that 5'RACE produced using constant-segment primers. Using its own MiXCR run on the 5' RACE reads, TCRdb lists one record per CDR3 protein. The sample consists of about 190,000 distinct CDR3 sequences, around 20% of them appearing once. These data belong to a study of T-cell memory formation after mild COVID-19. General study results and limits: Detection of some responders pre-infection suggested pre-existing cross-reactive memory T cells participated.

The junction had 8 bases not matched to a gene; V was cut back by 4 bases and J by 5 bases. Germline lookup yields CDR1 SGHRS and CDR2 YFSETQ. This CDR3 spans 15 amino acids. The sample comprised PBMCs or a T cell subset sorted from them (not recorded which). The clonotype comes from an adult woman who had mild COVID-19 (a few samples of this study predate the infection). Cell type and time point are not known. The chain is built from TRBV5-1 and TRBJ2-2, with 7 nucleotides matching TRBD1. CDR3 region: CASSTDRVRTGELFF. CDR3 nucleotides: TGCGCCAGCAGCACTGACAGGGTTAGGACCGGGGAGCTGTTTTTT.